This T cell receptor (beta chain) derives from a study of breast tumors, draining lymph nodes, adjacent tissues. Unmatched junction bases numbered 8, after V lost 6 bases and J lost 0 bases. CDR3 length: 16 residues. Germline V gives CDR1 MNHNY, CDR2 SVGAGI (reference sequence). This clonotype was seen many times. Its antigen is not identified. Overall study findings and caveats: The lymph node origin of tumor T cells was framed as consistent with a hypothesis, not demonstrated.

TCRdb reprocessed the multiplex PCR reads with MiXCR, giving one entry per CDR3 protein. The data show about 47,000 distinct CDR3 sequences, roughly 23% seen once. The sequencing input was breast tumor tissue. This clonotype originated in a female donor with breast cancer. Some clones in this sample may be carry-over from other donors' samples. The chain couples TRBV6-6 to TRBJ2-3; TRBD1 aligns across 8 bases. This CDR3 reads CASSAGQVPSTDTQYF. CDR3 DNA: TGTGCCAGCAGCGCGGGACAGGTCCCTAGCACAGATACGCAGTATTTT.